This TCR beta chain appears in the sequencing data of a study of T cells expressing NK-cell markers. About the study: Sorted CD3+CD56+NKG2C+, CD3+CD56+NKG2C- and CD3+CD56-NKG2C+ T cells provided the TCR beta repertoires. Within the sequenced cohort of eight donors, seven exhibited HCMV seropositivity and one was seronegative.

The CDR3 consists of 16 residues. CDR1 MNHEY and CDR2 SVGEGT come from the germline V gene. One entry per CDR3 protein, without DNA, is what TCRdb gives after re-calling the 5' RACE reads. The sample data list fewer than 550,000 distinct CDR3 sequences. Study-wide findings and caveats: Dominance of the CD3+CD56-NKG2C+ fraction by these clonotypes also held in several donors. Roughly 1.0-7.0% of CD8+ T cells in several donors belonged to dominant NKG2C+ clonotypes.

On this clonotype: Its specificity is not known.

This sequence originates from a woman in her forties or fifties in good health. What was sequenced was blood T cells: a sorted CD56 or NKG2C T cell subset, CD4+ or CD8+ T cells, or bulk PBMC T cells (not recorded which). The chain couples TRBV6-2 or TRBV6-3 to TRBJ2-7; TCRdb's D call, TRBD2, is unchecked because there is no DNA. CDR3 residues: CASSYPRTSLSYEQYF.